The 12 T cell receptor beta chains listed next were all sequenced from one sample in a study of shared clonotypes between healthy human individuals. Assay used: immunoSEQ multiplex PCR; TCRdb lists only in-frame clones, some missing. Here the sample spans approximately 1.9 million clones, 80% to 95% being singletons. Terminally differentiated effector memory CD45RA+ cells were excluded by CCR7 positive selection of CD45RO-negative cells. Sequencing used naive CD8+ T cells from PBMCs. The receptors shown here come from a man aged 18 to 29 in good health. Some clones in this sample may be carry-over from other donors' samples.

The chain joins TRBV27 to TRBJ1-1; 9 bases are a match to TRBD1. This CDR3 spans 16 amino acids. Germline V lookup: CDR1 MNHEY, CDR2 SMNVEV (reference sequence). J was trimmed by 5 bases and V by 5 bases; bases with no gene match: 12. The CDR3 loop is CASSPMPGTGWTEAFF. CDR3 in DNA: TGTGCCAGCAGTCCGATGCCCGGGACAGGGTGGACTGAAGCTTTCTTT.

Turning to this clone: The same CDR3 is also encoded by other DNA sequences in this sample. The chain uses TRBV28 and TRBJ2-7; D is unresolved. Per the germline V gene, CDR1 is MDHEN and CDR2 is SYDVKM. Trimming took off 1 base at V and 7 bases at J, with 5 bases between the two ends. The CDR3 consists of 11 residues. In nucleotides, the CDR3 is TGTGCCAGCAGTTTATATCGAGAGCAGTACTTC. This encodes CASSLYREQYF.

This chain joins TRBV7-3 and TRBJ2-7; D gene uncertain. The germline V and J ends were trimmed by 1 base and 2 bases, with 15 bases remaining between them. Germline loops: CDR1 SGHTA, CDR2 FQGTGA. The CDR3 runs to 16 residues. As DNA, the CDR3 is TGTGCCAGCAGCTTAAATGGTCCTTCGGCACCCTACGAGCAGTACTTC. Translating gives CASSLNGPSAPYEQYF.

Here the CDR3 reads CAGKEDVLNTEAFF. DNA for the CDR3: TGTGCCGGGAAGGAAGACGTTCTGAACACTGAAGCTTTCTTT. The chain links TRBV30 to TRBJ1-1; the D is unclear. The CDR3 totals 14 residues. Germline CDR1 reads GTSNPN; CDR2 reads SVGIG (reference sequence). V was trimmed by 8 bases and J by 0 bases, leaving 16 bases between them.

This chain joins TRBV9 and TRBJ2-7, with D perhaps matching TRBD1 (5 bases). The CDR3 loop spans 14 amino acids. The ends were cut back, 0 bases at V and 3 bases at J, with 10 bases in the middle. Germline values: CDR1 SGDLS, CDR2 YYNGEE. The CDR3 is CASSVDDSLYEQYF. CDR3 DNA sequence: TGTGCCAGCAGCGTAGACGACAGCCTCTACGAGCAGTACTTC.

About this clone itself: Since the CDR3 does not end with the conserved phenylalanine or tryptophan, this likely comes from a read error. The limits of the CDR3 on the DNA are not certain, so only TCRdb's listed CDR3 is given. This rearrangement joins TRBV27 to TRBJ1-2. The CDR3 comprises 11 residues, both ends counted. CDR1 is MNHEY, CDR2 SMNVEV, per germline (reference sequence). The CDR3 spells CASNRPPGLRT.

The rearrangement uses TRBV7-6 and TRBJ2-5; D is unresolved. V was shortened by 5 bases and J by 3 bases, with 10 bases between the two germline ends. The CDR3 length is 13 residues. Germline CDR1 reads SGHVS; CDR2 reads FNYEAQ. CDR3 residues: CASSLRKKETQYF. In DNA form, the CDR3 reads TGTGCCAGCAGCCTACGGAAAAAAGAGACCCAGTACTTC.

This clone was detected once. The chain is built from TRBV18 and TRBJ2-5; the match to TRBD1 covers 8 bases. Germline lookup yields CDR1 KGHSH and CDR2 LQKENI. V shed 2 bases and J 0 bases; nucleotides not matched to a gene: 8. The CDR3 runs 17 residues. This CDR3 reads CASSPFAGQVDQETQYF. The CDR3 DNA reads TGTGCCAGCTCACCATTTGCGGGACAGGTAGACCAAGAGACCCAGTACTTC.

The CDR3 reads CASSLAEGNIQYF. CDR3 DNA sequence: TGTGCCAGCAGCTTGGCAGAGGGGAACATTCAGTACTTC. V and J are TRBV5-4 and TRBJ2-4; the D gene could be TRBD1 or TRBD2 (5 bases each). Germline V CDR1 and CDR2: SGHNT, YYREEE (reference sequence). CDR3 length: 13 amino acids. With 0 bases removed from V and 7 bases from J, the gap between germline ends came to 8 bases.

The V call is TRBV5-1, the J call TRBJ2-3; unclear D gene. The germline CDR1 and CDR2 sequences are SGHRS and YFSETQ. The CDR3 runs to 13 residues. Trimming took off 0 bases at V and 4 bases at J, with 6 bases between the two ends. CDR3 sequence: CASSLDVPDTQYF. The CDR3 DNA reads TGCGCCAGCAGCTTGGATGTGCCAGATACGCAGTATTTT. Full variable domain (rest looked up from reference TRBV5-1 and TRBJ2-3): KAGVTQTPRYLIKTRGQQVTLSCSPISGHRSVSWYQQTPGQGLQFLFEYFSETQRNKGNFPGRFSGRQFSNSRSEMNVSTLELGDSALYLCASSLDVPDTQYFGPGTRLTVL.

This clone appeared once. The rearrangement links TRBV2 to TRBJ1-1, with TRBD1 as a possible D gene (5 bases). Germline assignment: CDR1 SNHLY and CDR2 FYNNEI. The CDR3 spans 14 residues. V gave up 9 bases and J gave up 3 bases, with 17 bases separating them. The CDR3 coding sequence is TGTGCCAGTCTACCGGGGCTAGGGGACACTGAAGCTTTCTTT. Its protein product is CASLPGLGDTEAFF.

J is TRBJ2-7 and V is TRBV7-9, with D possibly TRBD2 on 5 matching bases. Trimming removed 8 bases from V and 4 bases from J, with 9 bases in between. Germline V gives CDR1 SEHNR, CDR2 FQNEAQ (reference sequence). The CDR3 has 11 residues. Written as DNA, the CDR3 is TGTGCCAGCGGCCCGGGATACGAGCAGTACTTC. It encodes CASGPGYEQYF.